This section outlines one T cell receptor (beta chain) sequence together with its context. The specificity of this receptor is unknown. Per-base qualities were not stored, and no clone one base away is much larger. The intended sense of this specimen's time point label: cycle 4 day 1 (C4D1), after less than seven weeks of nivolumab. Every trial patient had relapsed after autologous stem cell transplantation, and cohorts A, B and C differed in prior brentuximab vedotin exposure. The trial cohort comprised 56 patients with relapsed/refractory classical Hodgkin lymphoma whose best overall responses were complete response, partial response or progressive disease. Single-agent nivolumab was administered to trial patients in the multi-cohort phase II CheckMate 205 trial. An independent review committee assessed best overall response by applying the 2007 International Working Group response criteria. Trial PBMCs were obtained immediately prior to nivolumab initiation (C1D1) and on therapy at cycle 2 day 1 and cycle 4 day 1. Peripheral blood was collected in 8 mL Vacutainer Cell Preparation Tubes, from which PBMCs were isolated by centrifugation and then cryopreserved.

This sample stems from a study of PD-1 blockade in classical Hodgkin lymphoma (dated by TCRdb to 2019 to 2021). About the investigation overall: Nivolumab dosing was 3 mg/kg intravenously every 2 weeks, continuing until either disease progression or unacceptable toxicity. A peripheral blood immune signature of response to PD-1 blockade in classical Hodgkin lymphoma was defined using TCR beta sequencing and CyTOF.

Genomic DNA was isolated using the Qiagen DNeasy kit from unsorted PBMCs as well as from negatively selected CD4+ and CD8+ fractions. TCR beta CDR3 regions were subjected to amplification by immunoSEQ multiplex PCR with primers that anneal to V and J segments. A synthetic immune receptor repertoire was used to minimize amplification bias, and any remaining bias was removed computationally after sequencing. The source study handled its data this way. Custom Python scripts were used to quantify repertoire diversity as the Shannon entropy index. Unsorted, CD4+ and CD8+ repertoires were analyzed separately, except in combined analyses where CD4+ and CD8+ sequences were merged in silico. A clone was considered expanded if an increase in frequency of at least 2-fold after treatment relative to C1D1 was found, and a pseudocount of 0.5 was applied to clones undetected at baseline. Clones with 0 or 1 copy at C1D1 were classified as singleton clones, and clones with 2 or more copies were classified as non-singleton clones. Clones expanded in unsorted samples were annotated as CD4+, CD8+ or unknown by matching protein sequences in sorted samples from the same patient. Wilcoxon tests on paired samples were used to test diversity changes from C1D1 to C4D1. TCRdb stores this immuneACCESS table with in-frame sequences only. Part of the clones is absent; in the studies checked, under half of the shortfall reflects unresolved V genes, and no reason is known for the rest. V and J calls and clone size are those listed in that table; D and trimming were worked out from the DNA. The sample has roughly 50,000 clones on record, around 91% of them singletons. Of the sample, around 14% falls within the top ten clones.

Overall results and qualifications from the work: Newly diagnosed patients were reported to have lower baseline TCR diversity than healthy donors, and relapsed/refractory patients were reported to have lower baseline TCR diversity still. Baseline diversity similar to that of newly diagnosed patients was observed in trial patients achieving complete response, whereas significantly lower diversity was observed in partial responders and progressors. Patients starting nivolumab less than 1 year after ASCT had lower diversity and were excluded from later analyses to avoid confounding by immune reconstitution. The study was limited to a single clinical trial cohort, and causes of repertoire differences, possibly disease activity or prior therapy, remained undefined. CD4+ but not CD8+ TCR diversity rose significantly by C4D1 (p=0.0027 vs p=0.16), most apparent in complete responders (p=0.02).

The V and J ends are trimmed by 1 base and 2 bases, leaving 7 bases between them. Via the germline V gene, CDR1 is SGHRS and CDR2 YFSETQ. Measured from the cysteine to the phenylalanine, the CDR3 is 14 residues long. The only DNA kept is the CDR3, 42 bases in frame from the first base. Sample: peripheral blood mononuclear cells (PBMCs), taken before the fourth cycle of nivolumab. The chain joins TRBV5-1 to TRBJ2-1; the D gene is unclear. The TCR comes from a human donor with classical Hodgkin lymphoma. DNA sequence: TGCGCCAGCAGCTTGTGGGAAACCTACAATGAGCAGTTCTTC. Its amino acids are CASSLWETYNEQFF.